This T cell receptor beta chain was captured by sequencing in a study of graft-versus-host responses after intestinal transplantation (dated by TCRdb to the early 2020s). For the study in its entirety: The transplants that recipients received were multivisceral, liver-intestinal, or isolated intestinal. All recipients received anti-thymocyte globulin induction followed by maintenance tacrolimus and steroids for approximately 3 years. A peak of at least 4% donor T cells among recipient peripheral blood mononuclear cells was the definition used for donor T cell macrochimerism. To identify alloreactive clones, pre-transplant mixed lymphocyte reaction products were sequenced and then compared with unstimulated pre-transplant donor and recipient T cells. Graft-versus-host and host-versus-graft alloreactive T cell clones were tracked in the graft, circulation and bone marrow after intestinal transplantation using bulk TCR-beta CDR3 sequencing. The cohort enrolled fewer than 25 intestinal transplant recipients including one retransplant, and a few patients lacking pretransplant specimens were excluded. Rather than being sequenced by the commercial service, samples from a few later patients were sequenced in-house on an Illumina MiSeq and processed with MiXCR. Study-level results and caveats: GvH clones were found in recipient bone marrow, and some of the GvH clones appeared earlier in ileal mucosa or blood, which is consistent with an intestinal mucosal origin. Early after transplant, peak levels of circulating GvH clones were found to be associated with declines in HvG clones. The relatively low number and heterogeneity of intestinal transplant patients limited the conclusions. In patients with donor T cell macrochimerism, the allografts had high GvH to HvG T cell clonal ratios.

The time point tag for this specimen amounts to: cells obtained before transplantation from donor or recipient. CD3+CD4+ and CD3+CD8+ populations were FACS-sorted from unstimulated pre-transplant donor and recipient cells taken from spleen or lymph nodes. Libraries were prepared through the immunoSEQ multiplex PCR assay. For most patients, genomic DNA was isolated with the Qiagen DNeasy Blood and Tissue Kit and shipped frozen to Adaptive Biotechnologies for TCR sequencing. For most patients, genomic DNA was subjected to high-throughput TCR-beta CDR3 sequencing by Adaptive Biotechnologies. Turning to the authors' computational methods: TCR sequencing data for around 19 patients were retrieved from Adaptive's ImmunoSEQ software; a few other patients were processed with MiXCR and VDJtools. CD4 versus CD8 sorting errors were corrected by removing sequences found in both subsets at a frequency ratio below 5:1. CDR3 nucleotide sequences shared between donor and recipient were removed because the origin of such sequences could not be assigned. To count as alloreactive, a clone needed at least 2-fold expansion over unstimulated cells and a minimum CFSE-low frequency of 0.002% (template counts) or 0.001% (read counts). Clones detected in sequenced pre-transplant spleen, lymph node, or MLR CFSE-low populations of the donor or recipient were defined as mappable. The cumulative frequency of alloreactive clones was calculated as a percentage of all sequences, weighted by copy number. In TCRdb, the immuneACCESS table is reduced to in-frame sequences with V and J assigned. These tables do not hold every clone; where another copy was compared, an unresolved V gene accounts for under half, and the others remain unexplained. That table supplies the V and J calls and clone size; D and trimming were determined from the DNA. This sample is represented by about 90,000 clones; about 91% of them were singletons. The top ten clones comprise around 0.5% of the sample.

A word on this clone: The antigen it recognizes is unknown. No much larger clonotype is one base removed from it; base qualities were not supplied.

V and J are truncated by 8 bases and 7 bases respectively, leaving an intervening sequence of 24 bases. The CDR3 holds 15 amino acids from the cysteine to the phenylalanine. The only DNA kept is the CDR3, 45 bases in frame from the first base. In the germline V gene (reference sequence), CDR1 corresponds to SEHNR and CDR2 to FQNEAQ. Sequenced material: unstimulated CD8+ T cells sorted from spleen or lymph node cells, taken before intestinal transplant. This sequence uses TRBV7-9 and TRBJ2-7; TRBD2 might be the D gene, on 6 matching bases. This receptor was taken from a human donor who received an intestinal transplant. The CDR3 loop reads CASSRAIMGSGEQYF. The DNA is TGTGCCAGCTCTCGGGCGATCATGGGCAGCGGGGAGCAGTACTTC.